This passage covers 30 T cell receptor beta chains from one sample sequenced in a study of cytomegalovirus exposure and HLA in healthy donors. 60 Vbeta and 13 Jbeta primers were used in PCR. Produced via immunoSEQ multiplex PCR; TCRdb's table is partial and in-frame only. The table has about 260,000 clones, roughly four fifths seen once. Material for sequencing was PBMCs. The receptor source for this set is a woman in her 40s in good health and CMV-seropositive.

The chain's CDR3 is CASSLTESTNEKLFF. DNA of the CDR3: TGCGCCAGCAGCTTGACGGAGTCAACTAATGAAAAACTGTTTTTT. This chain joins TRBV5-1 and TRBJ1-4, with D uncertain. Germline loops: CDR1 SGHRS, CDR2 YFSETQ. CDR3 size: 15 residues. Trimming removed 1 base at V and 0 bases at J, with 7 bases between.

The rearrangement uses TRBV18 and TRBJ2-7; 11 positions agree with TRBD2. The CDR3 is 15 amino acids. CDR1 and CDR2 from the germline V gene are KGHSH and LQKENI. V lost 3 bases to trimming and J lost 5 bases; unmatched junction nucleotides: 6. The CDR3 protein is CASSPLLAGGDEQYF. The CDR3, as DNA: TGTGCCAGCTCACCCCTCCTAGCGGGAGGAGACGAGCAGTACTTC.

The rearrangement links TRBV6-5 to TRBJ2-5; D is perhaps TRBD2 (6 bases). There are 13 residues in the CDR3. Germline CDR1 is MNHEY and CDR2 is SVGAGI. V was trimmed by 7 bases and J by 4 bases, leaving 13 bases between them. Here the CDR3 reads CASNRGAGETQYF. The CDR3 DNA reads TGTGCCAGCAATAGAGGAGCGGGAGAGACCCAGTACTTC.

The chain carries TRBV7-9 and TRBJ1-5, with 7 bases aligning to TRBD1. The germline gives CDR1 SEHNR, CDR2 FQNEAQ (reference sequence). The V segment lost 5 bases and the J segment 3 bases; nucleotides outside the gene matches: 4. The CDR3 sequence is 14 residues long. The CDR3: CASSLDRANQPQHF. As DNA, the CDR3 is TGTGCCAGCAGCCTCGACAGGGCCAATCAGCCCCAGCATTTT.

The J gene is TRBJ1-2, the V gene TRBV13; 7 bases are a match to TRBD1. The CDR3 length is 16 residues. Per germline, CDR1 PRHDT and CDR2 FYEKMQ (reference sequence). The V gene end was trimmed by 5 bases and the J gene end by 5 bases; junction bases not matched to a gene: 14. CDR3 coding DNA: TGTGCCAGCAGCCCCAGGACAGGTCGGGAAGAATATGGCTACACCTTC. This gives the protein CASSPRTGREEYGYTF.

The chain combines TRBV10-3 with TRBJ1-6; D is unresolved. The germline CDR1 and CDR2 sequences are ENHRY and SYGVKD. The length of the CDR3 is 16 residues. The V and J ends lost 0 bases and 8 bases respectively, with 14 bases between them. The CDR3 nucleotides read TGTGCCATCAGTGAGTCGACTCTTAGGGAGTATTCACCCCTCCACTTT. The encoded protein is CAISESTLREYSPLHF.

J is TRBJ2-5 and V is TRBV19, with TRBD1 identical over 7 bases. The V gene end was trimmed by 7 bases and the J gene end by 0 bases; junction bases not matched to a gene: 8. Per germline, CDR1 LNHDA and CDR2 SQIVND (reference sequence). The CDR3 has 15 amino acids. Written as DNA, the CDR3 is TGTGCCAGTAAAACGATACAGGGGAACCAAGAGACCCAGTACTTC. It codes for CASKTIQGNQETQYF.

Concerning this clone itself: An end of the junction differs from the germline gene, which may be a read error. The chain uses TRBV27 and TRBJ2-1, with TRBD2 matching 12 bases. The germline CDR1 and CDR2 sequences are MNHEY and SMNVEV (reference sequence). The CDR3 has 16 residues. CDR3 coding DNA: TGTGCCGGCAGTTCAAGGACTAGCGGGATTCCCAATGAGCAGTTCTTC. Translated: CAGSSRTSGIPNEQFF.

The V call is TRBV7-6, the J call TRBJ1-3; 8 bases match TRBD1. V was pared by 4 bases and J by 0 bases, with 8 bases of the junction left unmatched. The CDR3 spans 17 residues. Per germline, CDR1 SGHVS and CDR2 FNYEAQ. CDR3 DNA sequence: TGTGCCAGCAGCTCCGGACAGGGATCTTACTCTGGAAACACCATATATTTT. This codes for CASSSGQGSYSGNTIYF. The complete variable domain, with remaining parts taken from reference TRBV7-6 and TRBJ1-3, reads GAGVSQSPRYKVTKRGQDVALRCDPISGHVSLYWYRQALGQGPEFLTYFNYEAQQDKSGLPNDRFSAERPEGSISTLTIQRTEQRDSAMYRCASSSGQGSYSGNTIYFGEGSWLTVV.

This clone has a handful of counts. This CDR3 reads CASSVADYQNTGELFF. The CDR3 DNA reads TGTGCCAGCAGCGTAGCAGACTATCAGAACACCGGGGAGCTGTTTTTT. The chain is built from TRBV9 and TRBJ2-2, with a tentative D call TRBD2 (5 bases). The V gene's germline CDR1 is SGDLS and CDR2 YYNGEE. The CDR3 totals 16 residues. The V end lost 0 bases, the J end lost 1 base, and 10 bases lay between the germline ends. Complete variable domain (other parts from reference TRBV9 and TRBJ2-2): DSGVTQTPKHLITATGQRVTLRCSPRSGDLSVYWYQQSLDQGLQFLIQYYNGEERAKGNILERFSAQQFPDLHSELNLSSLELGDSALYFCASSVADYQNTGELFFGEGSRLTVL.

In this sample, this clone turned up once. The CDR3: CASRGQGRGTLYEQYF. The CDR3 region has the DNA TGTGCCAGCAGGGGACAGGGTCGCGGGACCCTATACGAGCAGTACTTC. This chain links TRBV2 with TRBJ2-7, with TRBD1 identical over 9 bases. V shed 6 bases, J shed 4 bases, and the junction held 13 bases outside the gene matches. CDR3 length: 16 residues. In germline, CDR1 is SNHLY, CDR2 FYNNEI.

This chain links TRBV5-4 with TRBJ2-2, with a tentative D call TRBD2 (5 bases). Deletions cut 9 bases from V and 0 bases from J, with 9 bases between. The CDR3 totals 13 residues. Germline loops: CDR1 SGHNT, CDR2 YYREEE (reference sequence). CDR3 in amino acids: CATGGANTGELFF. Written as DNA, the CDR3 is TGTGCCACCGGAGGAGCGAACACCGGGGAGCTGTTTTTT. Looking up the rest from reference TRBV5-4 and TRBJ2-2 gives the full variable domain: ETGVTQSPTHLIKTRGQQVTLRCSSQSGHNTVSWYQQALGQGPQFIFQYYREEENGRGNFPPRFSGLQFPNYSSELNVNALELDDSALYLCATGGANTGELFFGEGSRLTVL.

The V and J genes are TRBV7-9 and TRBJ2-5; D possibly corresponds to TRBD1 (5 bases). V dropped 4 bases and J dropped 7 bases, with 10 bases sitting between them. Germline V lookup: CDR1 SEHNR, CDR2 FQNEAQ (reference sequence). This CDR3 comprises 12 residues. The CDR3 DNA reads TGTGCCAGCAGCTCCAGTCAGGGGACCCAGTACTTC. Its translation: CASSSSQGTQYF.

The J gene is TRBJ2-4, the V gene TRBV10-1, with 11 bases that match TRBD2. J gave up 0 bases and V 4 bases, and 17 bases lay outside the gene matches. Germline V gene lookup returns CDR1 WNHNN and CDR2 SYGVQD (reference sequence). The CDR3 has 21 amino acids. The CDR3 bases are TGCGCCAGCAGTGGTAGCGGGAGGGAAGCGTTGAACAGGGGAGCCAAAAACATTCAGTACTTC. This sequence encodes CASSGSGREALNRGAKNIQYF.

The genes are TRBV4-3 and TRBJ1-5; D gene uncertain. In germline, CDR1 is LGHNA, CDR2 YSLEER. V was cut by 0 bases and J by 1 base, with 4 bases left in between. The CDR3 spans 14 residues. CDR3 in amino acids: CASSQDLSNQPQHF. As DNA, the CDR3 is TGCGCCAGCAGCCAAGATCTAAGCAATCAGCCCCAGCATTTT.

This chain links TRBV7-6 with TRBJ1-1, with D perhaps TRBD1 (6 bases). V was pared by 1 base and J by 8 bases, with 11 bases between. In germline, CDR1 is SGHVS, CDR2 FNYEAQ. The CDR3 sequence is 13 residues long. The chain's CDR3 is CASSLGPGQEAFF. In nucleotides, the CDR3 is TGTGCCAGCAGCTTAGGCCCGGGACAAGAAGCTTTCTTT.

V and J are TRBV10-3 and TRBJ2-7; possible D gene TRBD1, 6 bases. The V end lost 7 bases, the J end lost 5 bases, and 12 bases lay between the germline ends. This CDR3 region has 12 residues. Germline CDR1 and CDR2: ENHRY and SYGVKD. The CDR3 DNA sequence: TGTGCCATCACAGGGGAGACCCACGAGCAGTACTTC. This translates into CAITGETHEQYF.

The gene calls are TRBV19 and TRBJ2-1; TRBD2 agrees at 9 bases. V gave up 3 bases and J gave up 4 bases; unmatched junction bases: 7. CDR1 is LNHDA, CDR2 SQIVND, per germline (reference sequence). This CDR3 region has 16 residues. The CDR3 sequence is CASSMALAGSYNEQFF. The DNA for the CDR3 is TGTGCCAGTAGTATGGCCCTAGCGGGATCTTACAATGAGCAGTTCTTC.

The chain is built from TRBV6-5 and TRBJ2-1; possibly TRBD2 for D (6 bases). Trimming shortened V by 8 bases and J by 7 bases, and 15 bases separated the two germline ends. The CDR3 extends over 13 amino acids. Germline CDR1 and CDR2: MNHEY and SVGAGI. CDR3 residues: CASGRGNRNEQFF. Written as DNA, the CDR3 is TGTGCCAGCGGACGGGGGAACAGGAATGAGCAGTTCTTC.

This clone was counted only a few times. The chain is built from TRBV11-2 and TRBJ2-5; TRBD1 agrees at 9 bases. CDR3 length: 15 residues. The V and J ends lost 1 base and 4 bases, in that order; junction bases with no gene match: 4. Germline V gene data show CDR1 as SGHAT and CDR2 as FQNNGV. The CDR3: CASSLAGTGIETQYF. The CDR3 coding sequence is TGTGCCAGCAGCTTAGCCGGGACAGGGATAGAGACCCAGTACTTC.

This chain links TRBV27 with TRBJ1-6; D not certain. The V gene lost 5 bases and the J gene lost 2 bases, with 10 bases spanning the gap. CDR1 and CDR2 (germline): MNHEY, SMNVEV (reference sequence). There are 15 residues in the CDR3. CDR3 residues: CASSMQRTYNSPLHF. CDR3 in DNA: TGTGCCAGCAGTATGCAGCGAACCTATAATTCACCCCTCCACTTT.

The V call is TRBV7-2, the J call TRBJ2-2; D call uncertain. CDR1 is SGHTA and CDR2 is FQGNSA in the germline V gene. With 0 bases removed from V and 1 base from J, the gap between germline ends came to 9 bases. This CDR3 has 16 amino acids. The CDR3 DNA reads TGTGCCAGCAGCTTAGCGATCTACGGGAACACCGGGGAGCTGTTTTTT. As protein: CASSLAIYGNTGELFF.

This clone has a handful of counts. The chain is built from TRBV5-4 and TRBJ2-1; 9 bases are shared with TRBD2. CDR3 length equals 14 residues. The trim removed 4 bases at V and 5 bases at J, leaving 4 bases unmatched. Germline V lookup: CDR1 SGHNT, CDR2 YYREEE (reference sequence). The CDR3 bases are TGTGCCAGCAGCGTAGCGGGAGTACACAATGAGCAGTTCTTC. As protein: CASSVAGVHNEQFF.

The genes are TRBV19 and TRBJ2-3; TRBD1 is a possible D gene (5 bases). Germline assignment: CDR1 LNHDA and CDR2 SQIVND (reference sequence). The V and J ends lost 3 bases and 6 bases respectively, with 13 bases between them. The CDR3 is 14 amino acids. The CDR3 reads CASSIQGGVDTQYF. The CDR3 DNA reads as TGTGCCAGTAGTATCCAGGGCGGTGTGGATACGCAGTATTTT.

This chain joins TRBV19 and TRBJ1-6, with D perhaps matching TRBD1 (5 bases). The CDR3 is 15 amino acids. Trimming shortened V by 5 bases and J by 5 bases, and 13 bases separated the two germline ends. The germline V gene encodes CDR1 LNHDA and CDR2 SQIVND (reference sequence). CDR3 nucleotides: TGTGCCAGTAGTCCCCAGACAGTAAATAATTCACCCCTCCACTTT. Translating it yields CASSPQTVNNSPLHF.

V usage is TRBV5-1 and J usage is TRBJ1-4; TRBD1 aligns across 7 bases. CDR1 and CDR2 from the germline V gene are SGHRS and YFSETQ. The CDR3 loop spans 14 amino acids. The V gene end was trimmed by 5 bases and the J gene end by 5 bases; junction bases not matched to a gene: 6. The CDR3 nucleotides read TGCGCCAGCAGGGGGGGACAGTTGAATGAAAAACTGTTTTTT. It is translated as CASRGGQLNEKLFF.

The chain carries TRBV27 and TRBJ2-7; 8 bases line up with TRBD1. Per the germline V gene, CDR1 is MNHEY and CDR2 is SMNVEV (reference sequence). This CDR3 is built from 13 residues. The ends lost 3 bases at V and 5 bases at J; junction bases unmatched: 3. CDR3: CASSLDRVNEQYF. The CDR3, as DNA: TGTGCCAGCAGTTTGGACAGGGTGAACGAGCAGTACTTC.

The sample holds one count of this clone. CDR3 region: CASSMEGQGSQPQHF. CDR3 nucleotides: TGTGCCAGTAGTATGGAGGGACAGGGGAGTCAGCCCCAGCATTTT. The chain is built from TRBV19 and TRBJ1-5; 10 bases are shared with TRBD1. This CDR3 has 15 amino acids. V shed 3 bases, J shed 6 bases, and the junction held 5 bases outside the gene matches. CDR1 and CDR2 (germline): LNHDA, SQIVND (reference sequence).

The chain links TRBV27 to TRBJ2-7; 7 bases are shared with TRBD2. The germline gives CDR1 MNHEY, CDR2 SMNVEV (reference sequence). Trimming took 5 bases from V and 2 from J; bases not matched to a gene: 9. This CDR3 has 15 residues. Here the CDR3 reads CASSNRGSKTYEQYF. CDR3 coding DNA: TGTGCCAGCAGTAATCGCGGGAGTAAAACCTACGAGCAGTACTTC.

The CDR3 region has the DNA TGTGCCAGCAGCTTATCAGACAGAGCTAACTATGGCTACACCTTC. Protein: CASSLSDRANYGYTF. The rearrangement links TRBV7-9 to TRBJ1-2; D is possibly TRBD1 (5 bases). Per the germline V gene, CDR1 is SEHNR and CDR2 is FQNEAQ (reference sequence). V lost 2 bases and J lost 0, with 10 bases in between. There are 15 residues in the CDR3.